This entry lists 18 T cell receptor beta chains sequenced from one sample in a study of identical twins. TCRdb used MiXCR to reprocess the 5' RACE reads, holding one entry per CDR3 protein. The top ten clones hold around 1.6% of a sample with about 890,000 distinct CDR3 sequences, around 12% of them seen once. The data also belong to a second study, concerning yellow fever vaccine responses in identical twins.

Sequencing used PBMCs. Receptors originate from a woman between 18 and 29 years old in good health.

In its sample, this clonotype was seen a few times. V usage is TRBV15 and J usage is TRBJ2-3, with D perhaps being TRBD1 or TRBD2 (5 bases each). The CDR3 covers 14 residues. In germline, CDR1 is LNHNV, CDR2 YYDKDF (reference sequence). V lost 5 bases and J 3 bases, leaving 12 bases between the germline ends. The CDR3 spells CATSGGMRTDTQYF. CDR3 sequence (DNA): TGTGCCACCAGCGGGGGAATGAGGACAGATACGCAGTATTTT.

This clonotype has at least ten counts. V gene TRBV9 combines with J gene TRBJ2-1; 11 bases are a match to TRBD2. This CDR3 contains 17 residues. The germline gives CDR1 SGDLS, CDR2 YYNGEE. J gave up 3 bases and V 3 bases, and 8 bases lay outside the gene matches. The CDR3 reads CASSGASGRLNYNEQFF. In DNA form, the CDR3 reads TGTGCCAGCAGCGGAGCTAGCGGGAGGCTAAACTACAATGAGCAGTTCTTC.

This clonotype was picked up many times. This rearrangement joins TRBV28 to TRBJ2-1; maybe TRBD2 (6 bases). Germline V gene sequence: CDR1 MDHEN, CDR2 SYDVKM. This CDR3 is built from 15 residues. The ends were cut back, 7 bases at V and 0 bases at J, with 13 bases in the middle. CDR3 nucleotide sequence: TGTGCCAGCAACAGCGGGTCGAGCTCCTACAATGAGCAGTTCTTC. It encodes CASNSGSSSYNEQFF.

This chain uses TRBV5-1 with TRBJ1-1, with a weak D call TRBD1 (6 bases). CDR1 and CDR2 from the germline V gene are SGHRS and YFSETQ. The CDR3 extends over 16 amino acids. V lost 5 bases and J lost 1, with 18 bases in between. CDR3: CASSQGQGGANTEAFF. CDR3 DNA sequence: TGCGCCAGCAGTCAGGGGCAGGGAGGGGCGAACACTGAAGCTTTCTTT. The full variable domain, with the rest looked up from reference TRBV5-1 and TRBJ1-1, is KAGVTQTPRYLIKTRGQQVTLSCSPISGHRSVSWYQQTPGQGLQFLFEYFSETQRNKGNFPGRFSGRQFSNSRSEMNVSTLELGDSALYLCASSQGQGGANTEAFFGQGTRLTVV.

Details on this clonotype: Just one base apart from a much larger clone, this may be a read error. The genes are TRBV12-3 or TRBV12-4 and TRBJ2-7; D unresolved. This CDR3 has 13 amino acids. The V gene lost 3 bases and the J gene lost 3 bases, with 9 bases spanning the gap. The CDR3 reads CASSFRQNYEQYF. The CDR3 nucleotides are TGTGCCAGCAGTTTTAGGCAGAACTACGAGCAGTACTTC.

As for this clonotype: A read error may be the cause here, since a much bigger clone is one base away. The chain combines TRBV2 with TRBJ2-3; no firm D call. With the DNA end fitting TRBJ1-5 better, the J assignment may be wrong. Germline V CDR1 and CDR2: SNHLY, FYNNEI. The CDR3 is made up of 13 amino acids. The CDR3 region is CASSALAGDTQHF. The CDR3 coding sequence is TGTGCCAGCAGTGCCCTAGCTGGGGATACGCAGCATTTT.

The chain employs TRBV18 and TRBJ1-5, with D possibly being TRBD1 (6 bases). The CDR3 contains 16 residues. Trimming took off 4 bases at V and 5 bases at J, with 18 bases between the two ends. Germline values: CDR1 KGHSH, CDR2 LQKENI. DNA for the CDR3: TGTGCCAGCTCACTCTGGGACACAAAGACGCATCAGCCCCAGCATTTT. Translating gives CASSLWDTKTHQPQHF.

V gene TRBV29-1 combines with J gene TRBJ1-1, with 8 bases aligning to TRBD1. CDR1 SQVTM and CDR2 ANQGSEA come from the germline V gene. V shed 6 bases, J shed 5 bases, and the junction held 8 bases outside the gene matches. The CDR3 extends over 13 amino acids. The CDR3 DNA reads TGCAGCGTCGCGGACAGGGTCGGGACTGAAGCTTTCTTT. Its translation: CSVADRVGTEAFF.

This clonotype turned up a few times. This sequence joins TRBV3-1 and TRBJ2-5; TRBD1 matches 10 bases. With V trimmed by 4 bases and J by 3 bases, 5 bases remained unmatched. The CDR3 runs 15 residues. The V gene's germline CDR1 is LGHDT and CDR2 YNNKEL (reference sequence). The CDR3 sequence: CASSPQGTGEETQYF. Written as DNA, the CDR3 is TGTGCCAGCAGCCCACAGGGGACAGGGGAAGAGACCCAGTACTTC.

This clonotype was detected many times. CDR3 residues: CASSSTGNNQPQHF. The CDR3 DNA reads as TGTGCCAGTAGCAGTACAGGGAATAATCAGCCCCAGCATTTT. This chain uses TRBV19 with TRBJ1-5; perhaps TRBD1 as D (6 bases). Deletions cut 6 bases from V and 4 bases from J, with 13 bases between. The CDR3 contains 14 residues. Per germline, CDR1 LNHDA and CDR2 SQIVND (reference sequence).

The chain recombines TRBV6-1 with TRBJ1-5; 7 nucleotides line up with TRBD1. CDR1 is MNHNS, CDR2 SASEGT, per germline. With V trimmed by 6 bases and J by 0 bases, 5 bases remained unmatched. This CDR3 region has 15 residues. CDR3 sequence: CASSAGQYSNQPQHF. DNA for the CDR3: TGTGCCAGCAGCGCGGGACAGTATAGCAATCAGCCCCAGCATTTT.

The CDR3 sequence is CASSPPVLNTEAFF. CDR3 sequence (DNA): TGTGCCAGCAGCCCCCCCGTTCTGAACACTGAAGCTTTCTTT. J is TRBJ1-1 and V is TRBV12-3 or TRBV12-4; no firm D call. The CDR3 length is 14 residues. The V end lost 6 bases, the J end lost 0 bases, and 11 bases lay between the germline ends.

This clonotype was observed a few times. CDR3 coding DNA: TGTGCCAGCAGTGAAAATAGCGGGGGTTACAATGAGCAGTTCTTC. It encodes CASSENSGGYNEQFF. The chain has TRBV6-1 and TRBJ2-1, with TRBD2 matching over 9 bases. V was pared by 2 bases and J by 4 bases, with 3 bases of the junction left unmatched. The CDR3 spans 15 residues. Germline CDR1 MNHNS, CDR2 SASEGT.

This chain joins TRBV20-1 and TRBJ2-1, with 12 nucleotides matching TRBD2. Germline assignment: CDR1 DFQATT and CDR2 SNEGSKA (reference sequence). CDR3 length: 16 residues. The V and J ends lost 6 bases and 3 bases, in that order; junction bases with no gene match: 9. This CDR3 reads CSALGLAGSGYNEQFF. CDR3 bases: TGCAGTGCCCTGGGACTAGCGGGCTCGGGCTACAATGAGCAGTTCTTC.

This clonotype has only a few counts. The chain joins TRBV20-1 to TRBJ2-7; a possible D gene is TRBD2 (6 bases). Germline lookup yields CDR1 DFQATT and CDR2 SNEGSKA (reference sequence). The CDR3 is made up of 14 amino acids. The V gene lost 3 bases and the J gene lost 0 bases, with 12 bases spanning the gap. The CDR3 DNA follows: TGCAGTGCTAGCTTAGCGGACCTCTCCTACGAGCAGTACTTC. This codes for CSASLADLSYEQYF.

This clonotype was seen repeatedly, ten times or more. The chain links TRBV29-1 to TRBJ2-1, with 10 nucleotides matching TRBD2. The CDR3 totals 13 residues. Germline V gene lookup returns CDR1 SQVTM and CDR2 ANQGSEA. V lost 4 bases and J lost 13; bases outside the gene matches: 10. The CDR3 protein is CSVAASGSPRQFF. For the CDR3, the DNA is TGCAGCGTTGCCGCTAGCGGGAGTCCTCGTCAGTTCTTC.

Only a few counts were recorded for this clonotype. The gene calls are TRBV5-1 and TRBJ2-3; D is undetermined. The V and J ends lost 4 bases and 2 bases respectively, with 14 bases between them. Germline V gives CDR1 SGHRS, CDR2 YFSETQ. This CDR3 is 15 amino acids long. The CDR3: CASSLRSIVTDTQYF. In nucleotides, the CDR3 is TGCGCCAGCAGCCTCCGATCCATTGTCACAGATACGCAGTATTTT.

At least ten counts were recorded for this clonotype. The chain is built from TRBV5-5 and TRBJ2-4; D tentatively reads TRBD1 or TRBD2 (5 bases each). The CDR3 loop spans 14 amino acids. Between the trimmed V and J ends, which lost 0 bases and 7 bases, there was a span of 11 bases. Germline V gene data show CDR1 as SGHKS and CDR2 as YYEKEE (reference sequence). CDR3 nucleotide sequence: TGTGCCAGCAGCTTGGTTTACGGGGCTAACATTCAGTACTTC. As protein: CASSLVYGANIQYF.